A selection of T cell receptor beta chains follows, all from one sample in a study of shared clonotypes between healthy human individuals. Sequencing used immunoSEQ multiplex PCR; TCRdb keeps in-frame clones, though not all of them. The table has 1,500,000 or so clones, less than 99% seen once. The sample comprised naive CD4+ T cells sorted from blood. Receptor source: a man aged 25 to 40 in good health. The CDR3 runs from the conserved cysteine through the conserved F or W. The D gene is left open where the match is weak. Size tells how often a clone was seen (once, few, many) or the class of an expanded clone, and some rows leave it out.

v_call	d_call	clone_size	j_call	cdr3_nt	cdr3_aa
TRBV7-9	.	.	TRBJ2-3	TGTGCCAGCACCTTCACAGATACGCAGTATTTT	CASTFTDTQYF
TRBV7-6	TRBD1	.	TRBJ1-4	TGTGCCAGCAGCTTATTTTCAGGGACAGCATCAACTAATGAAAAACTGTTTTTT	CASSLFSGTASTNEKLFF
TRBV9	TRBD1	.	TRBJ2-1	TGTGCCAGTTCCCCGGGACAGGGGTTGAATGAGCAGTTCTTC	CASSPGQGLNEQFF
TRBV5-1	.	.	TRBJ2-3	TGCGCCAGCACACGACAGGATTTGGTAGATACGCAGTATTTT	CASTRQDLVDTQYF
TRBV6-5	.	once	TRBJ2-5	TGTGCCAGCAGTTCCACAGGGTTCGCTGAGACCCAGTACTTC	CASSSTGFAETQYF
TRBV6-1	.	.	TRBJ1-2	TGTGCCAGCAGTGAAGCAAACGGTGAAACTATGGCTAGGACCTTC	CASSEANGETMARTF
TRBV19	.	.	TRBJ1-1	TGTGCCAGTAGTACGCGGACAGTAGAGAACACTGAAGCTTTCTTT	CASSTRTVENTEAFF
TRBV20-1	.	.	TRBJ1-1	TGCAGTGCGGGATGGAACACTGAAGCTTTCTTT	CSAGWNTEAFF
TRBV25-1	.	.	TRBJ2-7	TGTGCCAGCAGACTCGCGGGCTACGAGCAGTACTTC	CASRLAGYEQYF
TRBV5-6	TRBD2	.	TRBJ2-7	TGTGCCAGCAGCTCGAGACTAGCGGGAGGGCCCTACGAGCAGTACTTC	CASSSRLAGGPYEQYF
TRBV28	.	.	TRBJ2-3	TGTGCCAGCAGTTTTGTTATGGGGGATACAGATACGCAGTATTTT	CASSFVMGDTDTQYF
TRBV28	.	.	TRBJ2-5	TGTGCCAGCAGCTCCCCATCCGGGGCCCACAAGGAGACCCAGTACTTC	CASSSPSGAHKETQYF
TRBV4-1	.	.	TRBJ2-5	TGCGCCAGCAGCCAAGATTCAGCCTCCCAAACGACCCAGTACTTC	CASSQDSASQTTQYF
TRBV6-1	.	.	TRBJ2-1	TGTGCCAGCAGGCAGGACTCCTACAATGAGCAGTTCTTC	CASRQDSYNEQFF
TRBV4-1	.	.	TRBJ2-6	TGCGCCAGCAGCCATCCACAGGCGTTTGGGGCCAACGTCCTGACTTTC	CASSHPQAFGANVLTF
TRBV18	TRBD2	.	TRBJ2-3	TGTGCCAGCTCCACCCTCAGCGGGGGCGTTAGCACAGATACGCAGTATTTT	CASSTLSGGVSTDTQYF
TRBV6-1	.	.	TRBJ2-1	TGTGCCAGCAGTGAGGGCAGGAACAATGAGCAGTTCTTC	CASSEGRNNEQFF
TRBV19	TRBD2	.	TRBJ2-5	TGTGCCAGTAGTGCCGCCGGGACTAGCGAAGGGATGGGGACCCAGTACTTC	CASSAAGTSEGMGTQYF
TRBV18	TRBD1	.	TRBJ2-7	TGTGCCAGCTCATCCGACGGGACAGCCTACGAGCAGTACTTC	CASSSDGTAYEQYF
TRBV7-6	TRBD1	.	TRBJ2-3	TGTGCCAGCAGCTTAGCCAGAGGGACAGGGTTCACAGATACGCAGTATTTT	CASSLARGTGFTDTQYF
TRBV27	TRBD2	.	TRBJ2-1	TGTGCCAGCAGTGTTGAGGCCCCGGGACTAGCGGGAGCACGGTATGAGCAGTTCTTC	CASSVEAPGLAGARYEQFF
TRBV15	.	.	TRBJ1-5	TGTGCCACCAGCACTGGAAGCAGGGGAAGTCAGCCCCAGCATTTT	CATSTGSRGSQPQHF
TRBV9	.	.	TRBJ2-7	TGTGCCAGCAGCGTAGCTGTGGAAGGGGAGCAGTACTTC	CASSVAVEGEQYF
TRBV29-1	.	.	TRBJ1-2	TGCAGCGTTGAAGATCGGCAGAATAACTATGGCTACACCTTC	CSVEDRQNNYGYTF
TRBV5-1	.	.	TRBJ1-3	TGCGCCAGCAGCTTGGTAGGGTTGAGCTCTGGAAACACCATATATTTT	CASSLVGLSSGNTIYF
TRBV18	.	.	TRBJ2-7	TGTGCCAGCTCTCTATTAAGACAGAGTAGTCTGTATGACGAGCAGTACTTC	CASSLLRQSSLYDEQYF
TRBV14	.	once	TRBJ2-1	TGTGCCAGCAGCCAAGATCATGTGTGGGAGAGGAGGGGCGATGAGCAGTTCTTC	CASSQDHVWERRGDEQFF
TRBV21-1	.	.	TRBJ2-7	TGTGCCACCGGCCTAAAGAGGGAGGCAGGGGAGCAGTACTTC	CATGLKREAGEQYF
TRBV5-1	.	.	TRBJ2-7	TGCGCCAGCAGCCCCTCCTCTCTAGCGCGCGAGCAGTACTTC	CASSPSSLAREQYF
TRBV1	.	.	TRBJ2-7	TGCACCAGCAGCTCCGTAGAGCAGTACTTC	CTSSSVEQYF
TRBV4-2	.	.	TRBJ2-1	TGTGCCAGCAGCCAAGAACTATCCGCACTGAGTGAGCAGTTCTTC	CASSQELSALSEQFF
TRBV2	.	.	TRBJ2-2	TGTGCCAGCAGTTGGACGGAGTACACCGGGGAGCTGTTTTTT	CASSWTEYTGELFF
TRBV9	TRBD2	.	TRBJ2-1	TGTGCCAGCAGCGTCGGACTAGCGGGAGTAGGGAGCTCCTACAATGAGCAGTTCTTC	CASSVGLAGVGSSYNEQFF
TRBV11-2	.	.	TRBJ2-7	TGTGCCAGCAGCTTAGTGGGCGGGGCGACCAGACAATACGAGCAGTACTTC	CASSLVGGATRQYEQYF